Given below is one T cell receptor beta chain in context. The V and J ends lost 4 bases and 4 bases respectively, with 14 bases between them. The germline gives CDR1 MNHEY, CDR2 SVGEGT. The CDR3 contains 15 residues. Sequencing of TCR beta covered CD8+ and CD4+ T cells obtained from blood. The sample comes from a study of CD8 T cells in Susac syndrome. Reverse transcription of about 0.5 to 1 ug RNA was carried out with random hexamers. TCRdb re-analysed the immunoSEQ multiplex PCR reads in MiXCR, keeping a single row per CDR3 protein. The repertoire has some 120,000 distinct CDR3 sequences, roughly 91% of them found once; the top ten carry 0.13% to 0.15%.

The V and J genes are TRBV6-2 or TRBV6-3 and TRBJ2-1, with a possible D match to TRBD2 (6 bases). The sequencing sample was made of CD4+ T cells from PBMCs. The receptor was isolated from a human donor in good health. The CDR3 DNA is TGTGCCAGCAGTTCGGGGAGGTGGGCTTACAATGAGCAGTTCTTC. This gives the protein CASSSGRWAYNEQFF.